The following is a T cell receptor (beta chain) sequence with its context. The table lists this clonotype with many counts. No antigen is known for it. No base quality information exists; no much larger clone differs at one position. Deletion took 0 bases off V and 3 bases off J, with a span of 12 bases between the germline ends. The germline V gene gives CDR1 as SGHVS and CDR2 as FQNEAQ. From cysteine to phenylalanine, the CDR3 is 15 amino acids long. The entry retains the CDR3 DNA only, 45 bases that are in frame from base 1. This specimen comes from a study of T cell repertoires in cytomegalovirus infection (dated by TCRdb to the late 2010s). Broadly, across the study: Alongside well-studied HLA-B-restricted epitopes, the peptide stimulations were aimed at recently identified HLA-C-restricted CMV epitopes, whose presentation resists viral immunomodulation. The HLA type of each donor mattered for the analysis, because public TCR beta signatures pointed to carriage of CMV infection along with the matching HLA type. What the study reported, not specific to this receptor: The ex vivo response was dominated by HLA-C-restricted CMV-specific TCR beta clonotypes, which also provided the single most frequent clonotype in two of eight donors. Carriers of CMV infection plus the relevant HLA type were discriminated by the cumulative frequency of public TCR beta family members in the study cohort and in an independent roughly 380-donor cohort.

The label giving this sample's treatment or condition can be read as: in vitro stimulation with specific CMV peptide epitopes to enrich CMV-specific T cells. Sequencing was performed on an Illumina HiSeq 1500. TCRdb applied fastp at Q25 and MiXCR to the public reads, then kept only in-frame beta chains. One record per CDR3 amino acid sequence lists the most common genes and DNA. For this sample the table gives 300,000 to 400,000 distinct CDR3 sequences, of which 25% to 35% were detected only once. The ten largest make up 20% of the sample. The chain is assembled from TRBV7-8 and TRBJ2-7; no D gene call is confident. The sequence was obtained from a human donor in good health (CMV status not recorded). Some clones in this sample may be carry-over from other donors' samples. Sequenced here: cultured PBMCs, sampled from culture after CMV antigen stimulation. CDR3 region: CASSLAGSFNYEQYF. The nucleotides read TGTGCCAGCAGCTTAGCAGGCAGCTTCAACTACGAGCAGTACTTC.